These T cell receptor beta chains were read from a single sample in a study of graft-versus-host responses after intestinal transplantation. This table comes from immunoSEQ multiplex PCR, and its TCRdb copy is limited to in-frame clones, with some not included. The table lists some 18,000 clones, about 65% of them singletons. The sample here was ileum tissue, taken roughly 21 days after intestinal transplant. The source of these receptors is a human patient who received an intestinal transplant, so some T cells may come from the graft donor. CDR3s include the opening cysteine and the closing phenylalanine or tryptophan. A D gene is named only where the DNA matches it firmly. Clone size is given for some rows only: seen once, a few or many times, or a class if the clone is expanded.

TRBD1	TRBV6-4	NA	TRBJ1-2	CASSRQGTLGGYTF	TGTGCCAGCAGTCGACAGGGGACGTTGGGTGGCTACACCTTC
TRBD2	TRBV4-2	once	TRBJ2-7	CASSQEGDAAGGSYEQYF	TGTGCCAGCAGCCAAGAAGGTGATGCAGCGGGAGGATCCTACGAGCAGTACTTC
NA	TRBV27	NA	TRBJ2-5	CASTPSGEETQYF	TGTGCCAGCACTCCTTCGGGGGAAGAGACCCAGTACTTC
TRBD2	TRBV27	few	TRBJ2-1	CASSLLLAGPNEQFF	TGTGCCAGCAGTTTATTACTAGCGGGTCCCAATGAGCAGTTCTTC
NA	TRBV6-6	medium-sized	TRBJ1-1	CASSYARGTEAFF	TGTGCCAGCAGTTACGCGAGGGGGACTGAAGCTTTCTTT
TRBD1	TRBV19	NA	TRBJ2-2	CASSRQGTGELFF	TGTGCCAGTAGTAGACAGGGTACCGGGGAGCTGTTTTTT
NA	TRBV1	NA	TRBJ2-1	CTSSQGTSGTYNEQFF	TGCACCAGCAGCCAAGGGACTAGCGGAACTTACAATGAGCAGTTCTTC
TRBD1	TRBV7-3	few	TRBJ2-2	CASSSDREYTGELFF	TGTGCCAGCAGCTCCGACAGGGAGTATACCGGGGAGCTGTTTTTT
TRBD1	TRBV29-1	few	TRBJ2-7	CSVKDRVYEQYF	TGCAGCGTTAAAGACAGGGTCTACGAGCAGTACTTC
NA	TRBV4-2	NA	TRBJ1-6	CASSQAPQTSHRERRSYNSPLHF	TGTGCCAGCAGCCAAGCTCCGCAGACCTCCCACAGGGAACGAAGGTCCTATAATTCACCCCTCCACTTT
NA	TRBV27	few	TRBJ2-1	CASCYAIGSYNEQFF	TGTGCCAGCTGTTACGCTATTGGCTCCTACAATGAGCAGTTCTTC
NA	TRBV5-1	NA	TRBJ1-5	CASSLSTANQPQHF	TGCGCCAGCAGCTTGTCGACAGCCAATCAGCCCCAGCATTTT
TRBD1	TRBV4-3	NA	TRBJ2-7	CASTPDRGLPYEQYF	TGCGCCAGCACCCCCGACAGGGGTCTGCCCTACGAGCAGTACTTC
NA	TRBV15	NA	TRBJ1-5	CATSSHPNQPQHF	TGTGCCACCAGCAGCCATCCCAATCAGCCCCAGCATTTT
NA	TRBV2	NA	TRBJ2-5	CASTLGRETQYF	TGTGCCAGCACGCTTGGTAGAGAGACCCAGTACTTC
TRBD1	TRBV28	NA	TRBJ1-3	CASSSPGQGIGNTIYF	TGTGCCAGCAGTTCTCCGGGACAGGGAATAGGAAACACCATATATTTT
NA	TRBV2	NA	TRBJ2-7	CASSLFGVLGEQYF	TGTGCCAGCAGCCTCTTCGGGGTTTTGGGAGAGCAGTACTTC
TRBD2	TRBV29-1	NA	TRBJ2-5	CSAGKRGEGRETQYF	TGCAGCGCCGGGAAGCGCGGGGAGGGCCGGGAGACCCAGTACTTC
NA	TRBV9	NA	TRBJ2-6	CASSDAGTSLSGANVLTF	TGTGCCAGCAGCGATGCCGGGACATCCCTTTCTGGGGCCAACGTCCTGACTTTC
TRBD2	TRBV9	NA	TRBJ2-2	CASSVETSGVNTGELFF	TGTGCCAGCAGCGTAGAAACTAGCGGGGTCAACACCGGGGAGCTGTTTTTT
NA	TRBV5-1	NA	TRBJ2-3	CASSLFGGFETDTQYF	TGCGCCAGCAGCTTATTTGGGGGGTTTGAAACAGATACGCAGTATTTT
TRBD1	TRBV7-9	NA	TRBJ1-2	CASSLAFTGAPYDYGYTF	TGTGCCAGCAGCTTAGCCTTTACAGGGGCCCCCTACGACTATGGCTACACCTTC
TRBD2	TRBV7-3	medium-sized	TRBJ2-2	CASSLIPAGLGELFF	TGTGCCAGCAGCTTAATCCCAGCGGGGCTCGGGGAGCTGTTTTTT
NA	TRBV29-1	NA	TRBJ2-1	CSVVSRVFDNEQFF	TGCAGCGTTGTCTCCAGGGTGTTTGACAATGAGCAGTTCTTC
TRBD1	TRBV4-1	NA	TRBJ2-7	CASSQDRDEQYF	TGCGCCAGCAGCCAGGACAGGGACGAGCAGTACTTC